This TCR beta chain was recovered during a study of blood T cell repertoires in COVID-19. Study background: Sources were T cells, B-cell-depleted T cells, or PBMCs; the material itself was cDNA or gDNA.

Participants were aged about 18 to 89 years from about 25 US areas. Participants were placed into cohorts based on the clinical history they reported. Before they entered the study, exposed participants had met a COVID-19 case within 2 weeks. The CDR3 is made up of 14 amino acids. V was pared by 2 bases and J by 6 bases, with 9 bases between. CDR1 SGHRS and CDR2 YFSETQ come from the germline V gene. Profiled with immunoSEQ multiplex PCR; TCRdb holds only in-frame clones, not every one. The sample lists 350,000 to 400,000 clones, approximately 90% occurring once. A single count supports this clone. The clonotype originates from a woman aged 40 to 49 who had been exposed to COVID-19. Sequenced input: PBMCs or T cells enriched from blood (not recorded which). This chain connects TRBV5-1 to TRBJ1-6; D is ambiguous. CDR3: CASSFELINSPLHF. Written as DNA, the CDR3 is TGCGCCAGCAGCTTTGAGTTAATTAATTCACCCCTCCACTTT.